This T cell receptor beta chain was sequenced during a study of shared clonotypes between healthy human individuals. Only in-frame clones appear in the TCRdb table, and some are missing; sequencing was by immunoSEQ multiplex PCR. The repertoire has about 2 million clones, less than 95% of them found once; the top ten carry around 1%. This CDR3 is built from 12 residues. V was cut by 8 bases and J by 2 bases, with 9 bases left in between. The germline gives CDR1 SEHNR, CDR2 FQNEAQ (reference sequence). Terminally differentiated effector memory CD45RA+ cells were excluded by CCR7 positive selection of CD45RO-negative cells. Concerning this clone itself: This sample includes further DNA sequences coding for the same CDR3.

The rearrangement joins TRBV7-9 to TRBJ1-1; D remains ambiguous. The sequencing input was naive CD8+ T cells sorted from blood. The source of this sequence is a man between 18 and 29 years old in good health. Here the CDR3 reads CASSLINTEAFF. The DNA of the CDR3 is TGTGCCAGCTCCTTAATAAACACTGAAGCTTTCTTT.